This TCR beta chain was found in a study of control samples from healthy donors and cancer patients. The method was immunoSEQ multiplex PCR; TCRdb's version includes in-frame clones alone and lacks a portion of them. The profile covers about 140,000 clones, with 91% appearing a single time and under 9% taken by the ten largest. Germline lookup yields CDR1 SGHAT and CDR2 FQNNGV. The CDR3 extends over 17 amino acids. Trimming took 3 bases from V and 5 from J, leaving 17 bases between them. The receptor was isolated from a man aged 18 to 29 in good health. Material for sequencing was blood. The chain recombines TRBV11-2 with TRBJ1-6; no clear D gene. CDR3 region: CASSLDSWGADNSPLHF. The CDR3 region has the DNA TGTGCCAGCAGCTTGGACTCTTGGGGAGCCGATAATTCACCCCTCCACTTT. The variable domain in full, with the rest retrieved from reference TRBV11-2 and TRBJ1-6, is EAGVAQSPRYKIIEKRQSVAFWCNPISGHATLYWYQQILGQGPKLLIQFQNNGVVDDSQLPKDRFSAERLKGVDSTLKIQPAKLEDSAVYLCASSLDSWGADNSPLHFGNGTRLTVT.